Following are 13 T cell receptor beta chains from one sample sequenced in a study of cytomegalovirus exposure and HLA in healthy donors. A multiplex PCR was run with 60 Vbeta primers and 13 Jbeta primers. Data came from immunoSEQ multiplex PCR; TCRdb stores just in-frame clones and leaves some out. The data show 150,000 or so clones, roughly four fifths seen once. Specimen: PBMCs. These receptors were obtained from a young man in good health and CMV-seropositive.

The V and J genes are TRBV9 and TRBJ2-7; D perhaps matches TRBD1 (5 bases). This CDR3 has 14 residues. Trimming pared 0 bases from V and 5 bases from J, leaving 12 bases between. The germline gives CDR1 SGDLS, CDR2 YYNGEE. The CDR3 sequence: CASSVGAGPHEQYF. CDR3 DNA sequence: TGTGCCAGCAGCGTAGGTGCAGGGCCCCACGAGCAGTACTTC.

The chain is built from TRBV19 and TRBJ2-3, with 8 nucleotides matching TRBD2. Germline CDR1 LNHDA, CDR2 SQIVND (reference sequence). Trimming at V came to 4 bases and at J to 14 bases, leaving 8 bases not matched to a gene. The CDR3 consists of 12 residues. CDR3 residues: CASSTSGLLPYF. CDR3 nucleotide sequence: TGTGCCAGTAGTACTAGCGGGCTGCTCCCGTATTTT.

This rearrangement joins TRBV7-2 to TRBJ2-3, with 8 positions matching TRBD2. CDR1 and CDR2 (germline): SGHTA, FQGNSA. The CDR3 sequence is 16 residues long. V lost 1 base and J lost 1; bases outside the gene matches: 4. The chain's CDR3 is CASSLVGTRGTDTQYF. In DNA form, the CDR3 reads TGTGCCAGCAGCTTAGTAGGGACTAGGGGCACAGATACGCAGTATTTT.

The V and J genes are TRBV7-3 and TRBJ2-7; 11 bases are shared with TRBD1. J lost 3 bases, V lost 5 bases, and 9 bases had no gene match. This CDR3 is built from 16 residues. Looked up from germline, CDR1 is SGHTA and CDR2 is FQGTGA. The CDR3 nucleotides are TGTGCCAGCAGCCTCATGGGGGGGACAGGGGGCTACGAGCAGTACTTC. It specifies CASSLMGGTGGYEQYF.

V and J are TRBV6-5 and TRBJ2-1; D possibly corresponds to TRBD2 (5 bases). V was pared by 8 bases and J by 10 bases, with 21 bases between. This CDR3 spans 14 amino acids. The V gene's germline CDR1 is MNHEY and CDR2 SVGAGI. In DNA, the CDR3 is TGTGCCAGCCAGAGGGAGTATAAATCCGGAGAGCAGTTCTTC. Translating it yields CASQREYKSGEQFF.

V and J are TRBV18 and TRBJ2-3; 9 nucleotides line up with TRBD2. With 6 bases clipped from V and 0 bases from J, the junction kept 7 bases outside the gene matches. Looked up from germline, CDR1 is KGHSH and CDR2 is LQKENI. The CDR3 runs to 16 residues. The CDR3: CASSFGSGGSTDTQYF. CDR3 nucleotides: TGTGCCAGCTCTTTTGGGAGCGGGGGGAGCACAGATACGCAGTATTTT. Combining the CDR3 with reference TRBV18 and TRBJ2-3 gives the whole variable domain NAGVMQNPRHLVRRRGQEARLRCSPMKGHSHVYWYRQLPEEGLKFMVYLQKENIIDESGMPKERFSAEFPKEGPSILRIQQVVRGDSAAYFCASSFGSGGSTDTQYFGPGTRLTVL.

The chain uses TRBV28 and TRBJ1-1; 7 bases are shared with TRBD1. The germline V gene has CDR1 MDHEN and CDR2 SYDVKM. The CDR3 has 16 amino acids. Trimming cost V 5 bases and J 1 base; bases outside gene matches: 10. CDR3: CASSPNLGQKNTEAFF. DNA for the CDR3: TGTGCCAGCAGTCCAAACCTGGGACAGAAGAACACTGAAGCTTTCTTT.

V gene TRBV30 combines with J gene TRBJ1-5; D uncertain. The germline V gene has CDR1 GTSNPN and CDR2 SVGIG (reference sequence). V was clipped by 0 bases and J by 5 bases, with 14 bases between them. The CDR3 consists of 15 residues. This chain's CDR3 is CAWSVQGGVYQPQHF. The CDR3 coding sequence is TGTGCCTGGAGTGTACAAGGCGGGGTCTATCAGCCCCAGCATTTT.

This chain connects TRBV5-4 to TRBJ2-1, with 13 bases aligning to TRBD2. V dropped 8 bases and J dropped 10; count of bases not matched to a gene: 6. The V gene's germline CDR1 is SGHNT and CDR2 YYREEE (reference sequence). There are 13 residues in the CDR3. CDR3 protein: CASQRGLAGEQFF. CDR3 nucleotides: TGTGCCAGTCAAAGGGGACTAGCGGGAGAGCAGTTCTTC.

This chain uses TRBV18 with TRBJ2-7, with D maybe TRBD1 (7 bases). The ends were cut back, 4 bases at V and 6 bases at J, with 16 bases in the middle. CDR3 length equals 14 residues. Germline CDR1 is KGHSH and CDR2 is LQKENI. CDR3: CASSLDQGGREQYF. The DNA for the CDR3 is TGTGCCAGCTCACTAGACCAGGGGGGCCGCGAGCAGTACTTC.

The chain recombines TRBV9 with TRBJ2-1, with 7 bases that match TRBD2. V lost 4 bases, J lost 0 bases, and 16 bases stayed unmatched. This CDR3 has 19 amino acids. Germline assignment: CDR1 SGDLS and CDR2 YYNGEE. The CDR3 sequence: CASSPMSAGAPSSYNEQFF. CDR3 coding DNA: TGTGCCAGCAGCCCCATGAGTGCGGGAGCGCCCAGCTCCTACAATGAGCAGTTCTTC.

J is TRBJ2-6 and V is TRBV19, with 9 bases aligning to TRBD1. Germline CDR1 and CDR2: LNHDA and SQIVND (reference sequence). This CDR3 contains 19 residues. The trim removed 6 bases at V and 3 bases at J, leaving 15 bases unmatched. In nucleotides, the CDR3 is TGTGCCAGTAGCCCGGCCGGACAGGGGAATCTGGGTGGGGCCAACGTCCTGACTTTC. Translation gives CASSPAGQGNLGGANVLTF. The entire variable domain, with the rest obtained from reference TRBV19 and TRBJ2-6, is as follows: DGGITQSPKYLFRKEGQNVTLSCEQNLNHDAMYWYRQDPGQGLRLIYYSQIVNDFQKGDIAEGYSVSREKKESFPLTVTSAQKNPTAFYLCASSPAGQGNLGGANVLTFGAGSRLTVL.

This clone came up once. The J gene is TRBJ1-5, the V gene TRBV28, with 10 nucleotides matching TRBD1. Germline CDR1 MDHEN, CDR2 SYDVKM. With V trimmed by 6 bases and J by 2 bases, 4 bases remained unmatched. CDR3 length equals 15 residues. The CDR3 here is CASSQGQGGNQPQHF. The CDR3 nucleotides read TGTGCCAGCAGCCAAGGACAGGGGGGCAATCAGCCCCAGCATTTT.